Reported below is one T cell receptor (beta chain). Its specificity is unknown. Healthy Caucasian individuals from Russia aged 6 to 90 served as donors. This CDR3 contains 13 residues. Germline V gives CDR1 SQVTM, CDR2 ANQGSEA. V was clipped by 6 bases and J by 8 bases; unmatched bases: 10. The data were taken from a study of blood T cells in healthy people across ages. Combining a sample-barcoded 5' primer with a J-beta primer mix, a second PCR ran for about 6 to 11 cycles. Each cDNA molecule, via a template-switch adaptor with 12 random nucleotides, was tagged. TCRdb reprocessed the 5' RACE reads with MiXCR, giving one entry per CDR3 protein. The table shows roughly 1,500,000 distinct CDR3 sequences, with approximately 38% occurring only once. Overall study results and limits: The authors considered diversity estimates from one million T cells to be underestimates. Donor CMV status was unknown, possibly confounding expanded clonotype changes.

The sequence derives from a woman aged 18-35 years in good health. Material: blood. This chain uses TRBV29-1 with TRBJ1-2, with TRBD1 identical over 9 bases. DNA for the CDR3: TGCAGCGTCCCCTTTAGACAGGGGGAAGGCTACACCTTC. Translation gives CSVPFRQGEGYTF. Supplemented by reference TRBV29-1 and TRBJ1-2, the full variable domain reads SAVISQKPSRDICQRGTSLTIQCQVDSQVTMMFWYRQQPGQSLTLIATANQGSEATYESGFVIDKFPISRPNLTFSTLTVSNMSPEDSSIYLCSVPFRQGEGYTFGSGTRLTVV.